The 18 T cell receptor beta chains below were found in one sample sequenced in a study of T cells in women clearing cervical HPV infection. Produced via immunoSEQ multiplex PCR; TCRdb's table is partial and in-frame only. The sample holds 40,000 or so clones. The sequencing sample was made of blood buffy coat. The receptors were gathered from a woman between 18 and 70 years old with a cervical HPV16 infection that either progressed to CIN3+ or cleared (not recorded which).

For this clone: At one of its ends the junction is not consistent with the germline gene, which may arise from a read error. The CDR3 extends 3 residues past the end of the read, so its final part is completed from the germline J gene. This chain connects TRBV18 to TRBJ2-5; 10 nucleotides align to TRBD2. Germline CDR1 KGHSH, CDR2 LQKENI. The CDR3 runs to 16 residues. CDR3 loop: CASSPPWTSGTDTQYF. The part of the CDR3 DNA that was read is TGTGCCAGCTCCCCACCGTGGACTAGCGGCACAGATACC.

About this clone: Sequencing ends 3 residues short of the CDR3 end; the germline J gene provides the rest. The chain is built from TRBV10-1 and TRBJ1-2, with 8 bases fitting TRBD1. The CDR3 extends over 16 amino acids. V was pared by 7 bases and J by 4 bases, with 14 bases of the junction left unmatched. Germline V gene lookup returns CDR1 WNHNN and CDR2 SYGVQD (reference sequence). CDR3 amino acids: CASTRGRLRIFYGYTF. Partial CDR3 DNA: TGCGCCAGCACCAGGGGGCGCCTGAGAATCTTCTATGGC.

The CDR3 sequence: CASLKAGLAAIQYF. Incomplete CDR3 DNA: TGTGCCAGCCTCAAGGCGGGACTAGCGGCAATT. The rearrangement joins TRBV2 to TRBJ2-4; TRBD2 agrees at 11 bases. The read ends 3 residues before the CDR3 terminus; that terminus is restored from the germline J gene. The CDR3 contains 14 residues. Germline CDR1 SNHLY, CDR2 FYNNEI.

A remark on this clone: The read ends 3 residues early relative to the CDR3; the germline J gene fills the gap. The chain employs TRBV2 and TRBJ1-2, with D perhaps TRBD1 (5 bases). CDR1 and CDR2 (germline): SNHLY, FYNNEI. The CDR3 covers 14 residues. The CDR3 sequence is CASTGLAVTDTYTF. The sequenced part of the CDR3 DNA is TGTGCCAGCACAGGACTAGCGGTGACAGATACC.

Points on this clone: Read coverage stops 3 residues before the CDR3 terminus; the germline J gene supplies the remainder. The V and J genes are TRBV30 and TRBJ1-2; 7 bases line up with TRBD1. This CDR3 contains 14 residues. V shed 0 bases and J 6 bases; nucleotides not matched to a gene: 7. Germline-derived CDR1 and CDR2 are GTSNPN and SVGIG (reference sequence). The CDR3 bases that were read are TGTGCCTGGAGTGTTCGTAGACAGGGAGATGGC. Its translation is CAWSVRRQGDG. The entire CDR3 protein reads CAWSVRRQGDGYTF.

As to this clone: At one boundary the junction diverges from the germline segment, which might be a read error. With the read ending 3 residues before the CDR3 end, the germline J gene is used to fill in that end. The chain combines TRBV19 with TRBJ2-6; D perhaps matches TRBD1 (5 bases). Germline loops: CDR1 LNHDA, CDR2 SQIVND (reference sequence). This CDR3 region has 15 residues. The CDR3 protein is CASSTQASGANVLTF. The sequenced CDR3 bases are TGTGCCAGCAGTACACAGGCCTCTGGGGCCAACGTC.

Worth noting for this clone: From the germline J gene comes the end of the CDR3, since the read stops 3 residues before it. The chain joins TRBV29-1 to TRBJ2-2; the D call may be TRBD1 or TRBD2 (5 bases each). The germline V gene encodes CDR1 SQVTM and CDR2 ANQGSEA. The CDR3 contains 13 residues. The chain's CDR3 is CSVSGRTNEKLFF. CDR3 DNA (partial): TGCAGCGTGTCAGGGAGAACTAATGAAAAG.

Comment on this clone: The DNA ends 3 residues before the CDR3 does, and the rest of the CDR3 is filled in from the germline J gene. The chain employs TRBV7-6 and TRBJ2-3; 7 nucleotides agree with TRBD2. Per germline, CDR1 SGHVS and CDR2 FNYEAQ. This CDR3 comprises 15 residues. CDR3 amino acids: CASSLGTVGGETQYF. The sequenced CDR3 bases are TGTGCCAGCAGCTTAGGAACGGTGGGGGGGGAGACG.

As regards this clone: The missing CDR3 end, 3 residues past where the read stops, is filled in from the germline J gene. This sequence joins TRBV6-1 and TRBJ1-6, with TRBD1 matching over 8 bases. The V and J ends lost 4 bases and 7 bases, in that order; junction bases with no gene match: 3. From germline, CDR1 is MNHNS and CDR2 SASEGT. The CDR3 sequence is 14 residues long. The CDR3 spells CASSVTGGNSPLHF. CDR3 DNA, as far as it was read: TGTGCCAGCAGTGTTACAGGGGGAAATTCACCC.

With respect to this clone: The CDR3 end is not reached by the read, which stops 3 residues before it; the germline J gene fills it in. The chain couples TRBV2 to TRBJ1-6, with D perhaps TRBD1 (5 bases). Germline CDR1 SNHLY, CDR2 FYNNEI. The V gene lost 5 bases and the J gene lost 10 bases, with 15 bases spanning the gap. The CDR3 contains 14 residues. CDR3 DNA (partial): TGTGCCAGCAGTATCCCACCAAAGGGGTCACCC. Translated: CASSIPPKGSP. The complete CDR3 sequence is CASSIPPKGSPLHF.

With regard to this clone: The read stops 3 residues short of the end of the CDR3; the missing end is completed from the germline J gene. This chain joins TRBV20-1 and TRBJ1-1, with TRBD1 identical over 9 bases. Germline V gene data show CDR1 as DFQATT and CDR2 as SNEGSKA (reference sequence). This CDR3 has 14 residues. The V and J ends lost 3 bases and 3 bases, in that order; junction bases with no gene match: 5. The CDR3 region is CSASRQGVHTEAFF. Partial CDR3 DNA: TGCAGTGCTAGTAGACAGGGGGTCCACACTGAA.

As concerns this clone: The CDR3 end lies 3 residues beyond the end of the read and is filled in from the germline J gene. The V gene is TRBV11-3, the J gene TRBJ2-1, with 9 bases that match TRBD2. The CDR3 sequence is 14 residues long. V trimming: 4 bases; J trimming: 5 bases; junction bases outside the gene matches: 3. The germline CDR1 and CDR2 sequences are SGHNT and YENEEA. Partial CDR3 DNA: TGTGCCAGCAGCTCCGGGACTAGCAACAATGAG. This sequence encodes CASSSGTSNNE. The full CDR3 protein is CASSSGTSNNEQFF.

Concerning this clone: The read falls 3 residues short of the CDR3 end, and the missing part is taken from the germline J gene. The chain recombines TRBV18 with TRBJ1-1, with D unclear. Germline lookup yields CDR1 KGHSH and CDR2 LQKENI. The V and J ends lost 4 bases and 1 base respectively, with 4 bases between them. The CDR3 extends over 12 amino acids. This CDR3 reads CASSLQNTEAFF. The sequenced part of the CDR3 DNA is TGTGCCAGCTCACTCCAGAACACTGAA.

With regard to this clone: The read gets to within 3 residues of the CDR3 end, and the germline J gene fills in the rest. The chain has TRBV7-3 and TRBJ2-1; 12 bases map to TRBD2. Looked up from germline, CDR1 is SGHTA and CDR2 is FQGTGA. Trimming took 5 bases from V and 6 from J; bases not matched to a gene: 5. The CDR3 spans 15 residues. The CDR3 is CASSLLAGGGNEQFF. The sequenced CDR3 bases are TGTGCCAGCAGCCTACTAGCGGGGGGAGGCAATGAG.

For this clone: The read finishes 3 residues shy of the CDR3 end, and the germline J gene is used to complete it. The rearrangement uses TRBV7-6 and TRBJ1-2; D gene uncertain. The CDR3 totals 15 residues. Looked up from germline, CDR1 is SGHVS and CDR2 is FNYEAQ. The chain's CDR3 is CASSPTSGDTDTYTF. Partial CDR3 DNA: TGTGCCAGCAGCCCTACTAGCGGAGACACAGATACC.

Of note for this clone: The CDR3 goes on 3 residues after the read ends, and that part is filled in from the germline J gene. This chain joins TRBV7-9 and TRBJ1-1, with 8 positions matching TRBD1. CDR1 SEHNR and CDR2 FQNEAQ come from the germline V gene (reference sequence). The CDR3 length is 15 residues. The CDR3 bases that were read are TGTGCCAGCAGCTTATGGACAGGGCCTGAAGAGACA. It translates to CASSLWTGPEET. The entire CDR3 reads CASSLWTGPEETAFF.

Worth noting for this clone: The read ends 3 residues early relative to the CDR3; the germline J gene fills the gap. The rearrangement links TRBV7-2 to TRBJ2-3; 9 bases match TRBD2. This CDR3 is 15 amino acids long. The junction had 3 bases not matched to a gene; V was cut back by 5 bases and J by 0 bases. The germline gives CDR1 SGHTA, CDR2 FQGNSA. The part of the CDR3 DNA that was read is TGTGCCAGCAGCGTAACTAGCGGGAGCACAGATACG. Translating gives CASSVTSGSTDT. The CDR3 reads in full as CASSVTSGSTDTQYF. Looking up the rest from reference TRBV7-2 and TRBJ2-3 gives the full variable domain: GAGVSQSPSNKVTEKGKDVELRCDPISGHTALYWYRQSLGQGLEFLIYFQGNSAPDKSGLPSDRFSAERTGGSVSTLTIQRTQQEDSAVYLCASSVTSGSTDTQYFGPGTRLTVL.

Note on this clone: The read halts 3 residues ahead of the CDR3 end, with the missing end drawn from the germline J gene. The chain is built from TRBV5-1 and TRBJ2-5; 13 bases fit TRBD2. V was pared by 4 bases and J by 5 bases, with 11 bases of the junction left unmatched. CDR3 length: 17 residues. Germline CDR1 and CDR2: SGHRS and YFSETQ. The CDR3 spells CASSPGTSGIRRETQYF. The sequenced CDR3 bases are TGCGCCAGCAGCCCTGGGACTAGCGGGATTCGGCGGGAGACC.